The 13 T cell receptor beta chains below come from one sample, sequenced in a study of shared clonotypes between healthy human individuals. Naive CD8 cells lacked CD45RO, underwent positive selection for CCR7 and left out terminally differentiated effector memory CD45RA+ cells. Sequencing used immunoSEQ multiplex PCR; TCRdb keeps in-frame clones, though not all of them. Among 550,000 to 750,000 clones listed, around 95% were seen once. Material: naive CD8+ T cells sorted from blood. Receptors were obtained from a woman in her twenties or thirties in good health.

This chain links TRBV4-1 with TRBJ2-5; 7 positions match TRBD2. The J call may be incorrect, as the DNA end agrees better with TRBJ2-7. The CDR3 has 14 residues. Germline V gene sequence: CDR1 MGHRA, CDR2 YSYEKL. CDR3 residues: CASSQGLRPHEQYF. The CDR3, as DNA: TGCGCCAGCAGCCAGGGACTAAGGCCTCACGAGCAGTACTTC.

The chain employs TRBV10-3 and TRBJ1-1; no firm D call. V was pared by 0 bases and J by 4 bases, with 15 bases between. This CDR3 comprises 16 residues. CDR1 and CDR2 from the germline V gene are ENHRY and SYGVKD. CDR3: CAISESKRQPGTEAFF. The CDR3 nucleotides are TGTGCCATCAGTGAGTCGAAGCGACAACCGGGCACTGAAGCTTTCTTT.

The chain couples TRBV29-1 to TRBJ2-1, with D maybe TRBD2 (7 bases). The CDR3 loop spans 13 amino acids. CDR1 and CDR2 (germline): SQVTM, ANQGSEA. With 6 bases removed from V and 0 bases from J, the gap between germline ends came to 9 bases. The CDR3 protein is CSVGGVSYNEQFF. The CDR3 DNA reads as TGCAGCGTAGGGGGGGTCTCCTACAATGAGCAGTTCTTC.

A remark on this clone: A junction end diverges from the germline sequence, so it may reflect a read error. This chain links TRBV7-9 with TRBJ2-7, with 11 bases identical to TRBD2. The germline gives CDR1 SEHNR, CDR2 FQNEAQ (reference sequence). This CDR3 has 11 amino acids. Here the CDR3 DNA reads TGTGCCAGCAGAACACTAGCGGGAGCCATCTTC. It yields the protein CASRTLAGAIF.

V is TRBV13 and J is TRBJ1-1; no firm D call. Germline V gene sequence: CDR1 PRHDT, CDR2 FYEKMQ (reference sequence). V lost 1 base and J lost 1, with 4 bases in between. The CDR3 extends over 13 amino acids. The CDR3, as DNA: TGTGCCAGCAGCTTAGAGGAGAACACTGAAGCTTTCTTT. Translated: CASSLEENTEAFF.

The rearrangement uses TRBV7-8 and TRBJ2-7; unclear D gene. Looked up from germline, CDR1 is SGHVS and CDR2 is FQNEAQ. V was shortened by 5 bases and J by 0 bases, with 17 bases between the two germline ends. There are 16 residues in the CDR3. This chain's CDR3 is CASSHWTVGGSYEQYF. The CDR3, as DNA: TGTGCCAGCAGCCACTGGACGGTCGGTGGCTCCTACGAGCAGTACTTC.

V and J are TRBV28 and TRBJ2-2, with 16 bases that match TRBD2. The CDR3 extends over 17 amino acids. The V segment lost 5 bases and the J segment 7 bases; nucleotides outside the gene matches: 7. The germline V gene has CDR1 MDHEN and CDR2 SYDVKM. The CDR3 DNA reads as TGTGCCAGCAGTGCCGGGACTAGCGGGAGGGGTGTCGGGGAGCTGTTTTTT. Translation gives CASSAGTSGRGVGELFF.

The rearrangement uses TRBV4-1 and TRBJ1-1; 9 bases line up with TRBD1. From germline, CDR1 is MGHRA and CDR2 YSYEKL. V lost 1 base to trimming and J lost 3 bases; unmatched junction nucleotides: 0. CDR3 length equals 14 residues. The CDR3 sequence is CASSQGQGDTEAFF. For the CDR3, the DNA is TGCGCCAGCAGCCAAGGACAGGGGGACACTGAAGCTTTCTTT.

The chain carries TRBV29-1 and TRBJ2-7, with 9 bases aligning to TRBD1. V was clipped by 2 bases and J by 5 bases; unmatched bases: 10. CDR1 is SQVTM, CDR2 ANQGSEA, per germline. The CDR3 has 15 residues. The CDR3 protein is CSVEPRQGVSDEQYF. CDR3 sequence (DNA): TGCAGCGTTGAACCCCGACAGGGGGTATCGGACGAGCAGTACTTC.

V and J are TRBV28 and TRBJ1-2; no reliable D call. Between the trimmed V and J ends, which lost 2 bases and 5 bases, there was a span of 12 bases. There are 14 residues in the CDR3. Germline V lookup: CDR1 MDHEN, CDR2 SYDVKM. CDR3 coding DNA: TGTGCCAGCAGTTTACGGGAACTACCTTATGGCTACACCTTC. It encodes CASSLRELPYGYTF.

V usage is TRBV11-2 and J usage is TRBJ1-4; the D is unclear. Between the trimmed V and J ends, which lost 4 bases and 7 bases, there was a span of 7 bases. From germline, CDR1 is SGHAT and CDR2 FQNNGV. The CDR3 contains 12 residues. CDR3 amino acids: CASSSSPEKLFF. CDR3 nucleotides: TGTGCCAGCAGCTCTAGTCCTGAAAAACTGTTTTTT. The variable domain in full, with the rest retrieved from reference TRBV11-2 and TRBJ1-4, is EAGVAQSPRYKIIEKRQSVAFWCNPISGHATLYWYQQILGQGPKLLIQFQNNGVVDDSQLPKDRFSAERLKGVDSTLKIQPAKLEDSAVYLCASSSSPEKLFFGSGTQLSVL.

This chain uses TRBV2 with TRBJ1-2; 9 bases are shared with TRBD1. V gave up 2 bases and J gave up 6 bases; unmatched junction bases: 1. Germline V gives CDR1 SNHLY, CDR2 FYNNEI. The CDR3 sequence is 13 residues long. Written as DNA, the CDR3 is TGTGCCAGCAGTGAATGGACAGGGGATGGCTACACCTTC. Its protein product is CASSEWTGDGYTF.

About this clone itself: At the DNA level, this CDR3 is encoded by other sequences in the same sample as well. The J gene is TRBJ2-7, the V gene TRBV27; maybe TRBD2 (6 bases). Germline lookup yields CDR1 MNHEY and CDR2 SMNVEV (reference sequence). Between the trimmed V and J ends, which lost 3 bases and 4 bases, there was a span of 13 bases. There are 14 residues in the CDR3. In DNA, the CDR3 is TGTGCCAGCAGTTTGATCGGCGGGATATACGAGCAGTACTTC. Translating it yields CASSLIGGIYEQYF.